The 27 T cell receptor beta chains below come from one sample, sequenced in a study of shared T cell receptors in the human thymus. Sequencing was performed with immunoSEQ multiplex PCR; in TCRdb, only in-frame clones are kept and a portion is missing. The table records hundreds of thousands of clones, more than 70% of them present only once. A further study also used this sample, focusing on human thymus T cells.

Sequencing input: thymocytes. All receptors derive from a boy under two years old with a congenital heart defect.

The CDR3 DNA reads TGTGCCAGCAGTTCTGACAGGAGTAGCAATCAGCCCCAGCATTTT. It specifies CASSSDRSSNQPQHF. This chain joins TRBV6-5 and TRBJ1-5, with TRBD1 as a possible D gene (6 bases). V lost 4 bases and J 0 bases, leaving 10 bases between the germline ends. CDR1 is MNHEY, CDR2 SVGAGI, per germline. This CDR3 is built from 15 residues.

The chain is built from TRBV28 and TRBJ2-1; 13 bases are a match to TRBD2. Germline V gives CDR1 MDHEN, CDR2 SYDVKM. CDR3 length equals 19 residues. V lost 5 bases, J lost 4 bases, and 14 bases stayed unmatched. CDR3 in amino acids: CASSPRGLAGVPPYNEQFF. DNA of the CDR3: TGTGCCAGCAGTCCCCGAGGACTAGCGGGAGTCCCCCCATACAATGAGCAGTTCTTC.

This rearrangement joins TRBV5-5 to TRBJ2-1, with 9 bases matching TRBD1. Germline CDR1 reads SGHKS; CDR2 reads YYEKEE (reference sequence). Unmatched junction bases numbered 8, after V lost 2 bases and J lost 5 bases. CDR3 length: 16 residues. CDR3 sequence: CASSFRRDRVHNEQFF. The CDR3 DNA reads TGTGCCAGCAGCTTCAGACGGGACAGGGTCCACAATGAGCAGTTCTTC.

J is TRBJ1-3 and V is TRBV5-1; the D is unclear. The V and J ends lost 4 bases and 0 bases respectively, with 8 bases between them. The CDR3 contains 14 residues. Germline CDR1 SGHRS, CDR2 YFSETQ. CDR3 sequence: CASSKRSSGNTIYF. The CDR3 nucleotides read TGCGCCAGCAGCAAGCGGAGCTCTGGAAACACCATATATTTT. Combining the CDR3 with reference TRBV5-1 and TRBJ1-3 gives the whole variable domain KAGVTQTPRYLIKTRGQQVTLSCSPISGHRSVSWYQQTPGQGLQFLFEYFSETQRNKGNFPGRFSGRQFSNSRSEMNVSTLELGDSALYLCASSKRSSGNTIYFGEGSWLTVV.

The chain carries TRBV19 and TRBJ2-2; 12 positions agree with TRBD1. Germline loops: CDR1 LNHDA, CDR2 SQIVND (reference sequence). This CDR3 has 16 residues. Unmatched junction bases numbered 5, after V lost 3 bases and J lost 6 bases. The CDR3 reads CASSIPGQGAAGELFF. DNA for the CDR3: TGTGCCAGTAGTATTCCGGGACAGGGGGCGGCCGGGGAGCTGTTTTTT.

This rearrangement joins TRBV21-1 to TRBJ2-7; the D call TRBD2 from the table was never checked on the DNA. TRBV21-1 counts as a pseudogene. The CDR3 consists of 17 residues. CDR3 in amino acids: CASSNLIGRWRYVEQYF. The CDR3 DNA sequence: TGTGCCAGCAGCAACTTGATCGGCAGGTGGAGGTACGTGGAGCAGTACTTC.

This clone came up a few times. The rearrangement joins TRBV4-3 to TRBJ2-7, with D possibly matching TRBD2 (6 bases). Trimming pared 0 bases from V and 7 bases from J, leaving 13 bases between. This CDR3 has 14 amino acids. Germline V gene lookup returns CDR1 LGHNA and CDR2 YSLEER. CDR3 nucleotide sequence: TGCGCCAGCAGCCAAGAACTCGGAGCGGGTGAGCAGTACTTC. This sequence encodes CASSQELGAGEQYF.

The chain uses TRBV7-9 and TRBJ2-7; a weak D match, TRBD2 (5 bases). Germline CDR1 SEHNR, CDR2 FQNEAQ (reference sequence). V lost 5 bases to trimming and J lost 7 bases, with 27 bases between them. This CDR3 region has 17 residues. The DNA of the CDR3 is TGTGCCAGCAGCCTCCCGGTCGGGGAAGGGATGGAGATTGAGCAGTACTTC. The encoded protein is CASSLPVGEGMEIEQYF.

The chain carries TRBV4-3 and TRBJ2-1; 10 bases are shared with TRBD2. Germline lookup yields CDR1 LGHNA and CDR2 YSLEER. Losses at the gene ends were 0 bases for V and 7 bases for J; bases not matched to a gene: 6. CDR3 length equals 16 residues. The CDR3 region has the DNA TGCGCCAGCAGCCAAGAATTAGCGGGAGGTCGAAATGAGCAGTTCTTC. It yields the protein CASSQELAGGRNEQFF.

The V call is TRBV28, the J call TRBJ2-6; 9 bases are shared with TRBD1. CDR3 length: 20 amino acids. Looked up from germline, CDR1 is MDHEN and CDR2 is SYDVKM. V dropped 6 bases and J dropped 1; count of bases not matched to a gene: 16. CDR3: CASSTPTGTGFTSGANVLTF. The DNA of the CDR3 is TGTGCCAGCAGCACGCCTACCGGGACAGGGTTCACTTCTGGGGCCAACGTCCTGACTTTC.

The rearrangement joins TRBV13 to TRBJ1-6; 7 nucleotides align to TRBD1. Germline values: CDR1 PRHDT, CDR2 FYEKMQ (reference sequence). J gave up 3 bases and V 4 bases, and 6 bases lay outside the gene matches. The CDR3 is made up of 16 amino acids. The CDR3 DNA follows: TGTGCCAGCAGCTCCCCCGGGACAGACTATAATTCACCCCTCCACTTT. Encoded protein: CASSSPGTDYNSPLHF. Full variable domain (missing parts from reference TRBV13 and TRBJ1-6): AAGVIQSPRHLIKEKRETATLKCYPIPRHDTVYWYQQGPGQDPQFLISFYEKMQSDKGSIPDRFSAQQFSDYHSELNMSSLELGDSALYFCASSSPGTDYNSPLHFGNGTRLTVT.

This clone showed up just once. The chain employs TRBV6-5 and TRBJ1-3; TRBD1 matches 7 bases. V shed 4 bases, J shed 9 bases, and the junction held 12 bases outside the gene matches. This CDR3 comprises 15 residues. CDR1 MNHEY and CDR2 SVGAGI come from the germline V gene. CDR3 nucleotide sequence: TGTGCCAGCAGTTTCATCCGGGACAGAAGGTCCACCATATATTTT. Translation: CASSFIRDRRSTIYF.

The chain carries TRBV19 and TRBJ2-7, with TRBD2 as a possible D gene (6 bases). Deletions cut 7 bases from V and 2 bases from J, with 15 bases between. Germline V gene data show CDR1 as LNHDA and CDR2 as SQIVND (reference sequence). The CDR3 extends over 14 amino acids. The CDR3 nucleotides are TGTGCCAGTACCTCCGGGACTGGTACCTACGAGCAGTACTTC. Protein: CASTSGTGTYEQYF.

CDR3: CASSLPTRVKFF. In DNA form, the CDR3 reads TGTGCCAGCAGCCTACCTACGAGGGTGAAGTTCTTC. The chain links TRBV7-9 to TRBJ2-1; maybe TRBD2 (5 bases). This CDR3 comprises 12 residues. Trimming removed 5 bases from V and 14 bases from J, with 16 bases in between. Germline V gene lookup returns CDR1 SEHNR and CDR2 FQNEAQ (reference sequence).

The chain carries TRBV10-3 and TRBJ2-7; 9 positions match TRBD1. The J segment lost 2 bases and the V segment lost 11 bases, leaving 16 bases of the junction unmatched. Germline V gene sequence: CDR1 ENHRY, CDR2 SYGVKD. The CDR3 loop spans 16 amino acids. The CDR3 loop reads CASGDTRDRETYEQYF. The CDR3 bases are TGTGCCTCAGGGGACACCCGGGACAGGGAAACCTACGAGCAGTACTTC.

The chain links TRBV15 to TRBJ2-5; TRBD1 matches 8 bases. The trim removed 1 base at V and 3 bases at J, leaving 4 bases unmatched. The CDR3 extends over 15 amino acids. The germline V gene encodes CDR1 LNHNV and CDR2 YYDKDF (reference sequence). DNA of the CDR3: TGTGCCACCAGCAGAGTAAGGGACAGGAAAGAGACCCAGTACTTC. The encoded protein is CATSRVRDRKETQYF.

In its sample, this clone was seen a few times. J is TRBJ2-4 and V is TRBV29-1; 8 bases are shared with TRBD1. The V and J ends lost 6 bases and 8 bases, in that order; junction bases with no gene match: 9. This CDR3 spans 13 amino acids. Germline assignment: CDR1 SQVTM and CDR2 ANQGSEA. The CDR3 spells CSVEDREVDIQYF. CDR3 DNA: TGCAGCGTGGAGGACAGGGAAGTTGACATTCAGTACTTC.

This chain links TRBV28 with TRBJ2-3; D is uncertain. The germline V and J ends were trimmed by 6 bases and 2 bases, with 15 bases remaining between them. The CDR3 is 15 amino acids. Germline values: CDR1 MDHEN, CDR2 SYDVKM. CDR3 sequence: CASSPPPGITDTQYF. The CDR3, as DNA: TGTGCCAGCAGCCCTCCTCCAGGAATCACAGATACGCAGTATTTT. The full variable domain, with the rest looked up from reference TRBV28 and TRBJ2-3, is DVKVTQSSRYLVKRTGEKVFLECVQDMDHENMFWYRQDPGLGLRLIYFSYDVKMKEKGDIPEGYSVSREKKERFSLILESASTNQTSMYLCASSPPPGITDTQYFGPGTRLTVL.

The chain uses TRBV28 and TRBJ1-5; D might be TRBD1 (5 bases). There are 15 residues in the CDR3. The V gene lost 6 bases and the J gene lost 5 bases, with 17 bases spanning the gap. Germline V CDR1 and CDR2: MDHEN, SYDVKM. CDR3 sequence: CASRPKTGEDQPQHF. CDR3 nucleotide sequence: TGTGCCAGCAGACCCAAGACGGGGGAGGATCAGCCCCAGCATTTT.

Written as DNA, the CDR3 is TGTGCCAGCAGAACACAGGGGAGGAACGAGCAGTACTTC. Protein sequence: CASRTQGRNEQYF. This sequence joins TRBV6-1 and TRBJ2-7, with D possibly matching TRBD1 (7 bases). The ends were cut back, 6 bases at V and 5 bases at J, with 14 bases in the middle. This CDR3 comprises 13 residues. Germline assignment: CDR1 MNHNS and CDR2 SASEGT.

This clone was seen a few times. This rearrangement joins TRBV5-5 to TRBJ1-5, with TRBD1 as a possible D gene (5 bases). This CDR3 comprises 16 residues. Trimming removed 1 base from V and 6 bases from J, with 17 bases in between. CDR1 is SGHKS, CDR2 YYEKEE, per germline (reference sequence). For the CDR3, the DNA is TGTGCCAGCAGCTTGAAGGGAACGGCAGGGTTTCAGCCCCAGCATTTT. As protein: CASSLKGTAGFQPQHF.

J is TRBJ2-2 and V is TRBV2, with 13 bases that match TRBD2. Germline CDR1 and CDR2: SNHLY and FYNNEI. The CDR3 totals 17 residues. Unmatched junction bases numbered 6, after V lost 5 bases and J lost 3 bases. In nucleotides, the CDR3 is TGTGCCAGCAGTCGGACTAGCGGGGGCGCGTACACCGGGGAGCTGTTTTTT. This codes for CASSRTSGGAYTGELFF.

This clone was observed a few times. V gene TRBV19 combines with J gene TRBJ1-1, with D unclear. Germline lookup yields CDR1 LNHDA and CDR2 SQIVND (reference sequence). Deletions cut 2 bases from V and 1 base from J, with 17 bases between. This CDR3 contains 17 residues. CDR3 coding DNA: TGTGCCAGTAGTATAAGTTACCGCGGTGCACCGAACACTGAAGCTTTCTTT. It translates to CASSISYRGAPNTEAFF.

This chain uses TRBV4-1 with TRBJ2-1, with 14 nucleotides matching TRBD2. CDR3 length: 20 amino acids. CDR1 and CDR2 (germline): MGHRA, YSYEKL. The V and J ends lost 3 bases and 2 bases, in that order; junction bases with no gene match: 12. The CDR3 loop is CASSHMGGLAGGRTYNEQFF. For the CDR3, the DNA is TGCGCCAGCAGCCATATGGGCGGACTAGCGGGGGGCCGGACCTACAATGAGCAGTTCTTC.

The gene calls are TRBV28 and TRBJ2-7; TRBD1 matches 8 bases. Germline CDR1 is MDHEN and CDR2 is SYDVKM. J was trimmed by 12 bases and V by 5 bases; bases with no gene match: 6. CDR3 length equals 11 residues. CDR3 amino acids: CASSIRQGLYF. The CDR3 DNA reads TGTGCCAGCAGTATAAGACAGGGGTTGTACTTC.

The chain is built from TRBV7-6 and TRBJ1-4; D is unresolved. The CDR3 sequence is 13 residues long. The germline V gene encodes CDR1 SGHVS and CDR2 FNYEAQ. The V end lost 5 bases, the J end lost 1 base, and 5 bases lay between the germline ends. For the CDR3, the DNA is TGTGCCAGCAGCCCCCAAACTAATGAAAAACTGTTTTTT. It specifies CASSPQTNEKLFF. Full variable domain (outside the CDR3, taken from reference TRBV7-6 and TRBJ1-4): GAGVSQSPRYKVTKRGQDVALRCDPISGHVSLYWYRQALGQGPEFLTYFNYEAQQDKSGLPNDRFSAERPEGSISTLTIQRTEQRDSAMYRCASSPQTNEKLFFGSGTQLSVL.

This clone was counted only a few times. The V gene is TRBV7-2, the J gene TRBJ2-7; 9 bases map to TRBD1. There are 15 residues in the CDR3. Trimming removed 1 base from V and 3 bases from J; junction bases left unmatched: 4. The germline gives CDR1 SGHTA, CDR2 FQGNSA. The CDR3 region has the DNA TGTGCCAGCAGCTTAGGGACAGGGGACTACTACGAGCAGTACTTC. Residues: CASSLGTGDYYEQYF.